The 27 T cell receptor beta chains listed next were all sequenced from one sample in a study of shared clonotypes between healthy human individuals. Profiled with immunoSEQ multiplex PCR; TCRdb holds only in-frame clones, not every one. The sample carries about 1.5 million clones, 95% to 99% recorded once. The sample was naive CD4+ T cells sorted from blood. Specified subset: CD45RA+ positively selected. Receptors were obtained from a man aged 30 to 45 in good health.

The chain is built from TRBV15 and TRBJ2-1, with 7 positions matching TRBD1. The V gene's germline CDR1 is LNHNV and CDR2 YYDKDF (reference sequence). The CDR3 runs 16 residues. V shed 0 bases and J 9 bases; nucleotides not matched to a gene: 11. Here the CDR3 reads CATSRDGPTGISEQFF. CDR3 nucleotides: TGTGCCACCAGCAGAGATGGTCCGACAGGGATTAGTGAGCAGTTCTTC. Together with reference TRBV15 and TRBJ2-1, the CDR3 gives the full variable domain: DAMVIQNPRYQVTQFGKPVTLSCSQTLNHNVMYWYQQKSSQAPKLLFHYYDKDFNNEADTPDNFQSRRPNTSFCFLDIRSPGLGDTAMYLCATSRDGPTGISEQFFGPGTRLTVL.

The chain employs TRBV27 and TRBJ1-2, with D maybe TRBD1 (6 bases). CDR1 is MNHEY and CDR2 is SMNVEV in the germline V gene (reference sequence). The CDR3 loop spans 12 amino acids. Trimming took 5 bases from V and 7 from J, leaving 11 bases between them. DNA for the CDR3: TGTGCCAGCAGTCCAACAGGGATTGGCTACACCTTC. It translates to CASSPTGIGYTF.

This chain connects TRBV10-2 to TRBJ2-1; 8 bases agree with TRBD2. Germline lookup yields CDR1 WSHSY and CDR2 SAAADI. Germline trimming cut 7 bases from V and 10 bases from J; bases unmatched to any gene: 9. This CDR3 region has 13 residues. The CDR3 DNA is TGCGCCAGCAATGTTCTAGCGGGCCGAGAGCAGTTCTTC. Translating gives CASNVLAGREQFF.

V gene TRBV20-1 combines with J gene TRBJ1-4; D perhaps matches TRBD1 (5 bases). The CDR3 is 11 residues long. CDR1 is DFQATT, CDR2 SNEGSKA, per germline (reference sequence). With 5 bases removed from V and 8 bases from J, the gap between germline ends came to 9 bases. The CDR3 bases are TGCAGTGCTCCGAACAGGGAAAAACTGTTTTTT. Protein: CSAPNREKLFF.

The CDR3 DNA reads TGTGCCAGCAGCTCAGAGGGGGCTTTGTTTCGAGAGACCCAGTACTTC. Its translation is CASSSEGALFRETQYF. The chain is built from TRBV7-2 and TRBJ2-5, with 7 bases fitting TRBD1. From germline, CDR1 is SGHTA and CDR2 FQGNSA. The CDR3 is made up of 16 amino acids. Losses at the gene ends were 4 bases for V and 4 bases for J; bases not matched to a gene: 12.

The chain uses TRBV6-5 and TRBJ2-1; possible D gene TRBD1, 6 bases. V lost 5 bases and J 9 bases, leaving 17 bases between the germline ends. The CDR3 contains 14 residues. CDR1 is MNHEY, CDR2 SVGAGI, per germline. The DNA of the CDR3 is TGTGCCAGCAGTGAGCACAGGGCGCCAAGTGAGCAGTTCTTC. Translating gives CASSEHRAPSEQFF.

Notes on this clone: Additional DNA sequences in this sample encode the identical CDR3. This rearrangement joins TRBV7-9 to TRBJ2-1; TRBD1 matches 7 bases. V lost 5 bases, J lost 3 bases, and 4 bases stayed unmatched. Germline values: CDR1 SEHNR, CDR2 FQNEAQ (reference sequence). This CDR3 contains 14 residues. This chain's CDR3 is CASSIRDSYNEQFF. The CDR3 DNA reads as TGTGCCAGCAGCATCCGGGACAGCTACAATGAGCAGTTCTTC. Filled out from reference TRBV7-9 and TRBJ2-1, the complete variable domain reads DTGVSQNPRHKITKRGQNVTFRCDPISEHNRLYWYRQTLGQGPEFLTYFQNEAQLEKSRLLSDRFSAERPKGSFSTLEIQRTEQGDSAMYLCASSIRDSYNEQFFGPGTRLTVL.

About this clone: Other DNA sequences in this sample translate to the same CDR3. J is TRBJ1-1 and V is TRBV7-3; no firm D call. The CDR3 is made up of 14 amino acids. CDR1 is SGHTA and CDR2 is FQGTGA in the germline V gene. Trimming left V 2 bases short and J 1 base short, with 8 bases between. The CDR3 coding sequence is TGTGCCAGCAGCTTATTAGCAGGGAACACTGAAGCTTTCTTT. Its protein product is CASSLLAGNTEAFF.

The J gene is TRBJ2-5, the V gene TRBV14; the D gene is possibly TRBD1 (6 bases). V was pared by 3 bases and J by 4 bases, with 15 bases between. Germline V lookup: CDR1 SGHDN, CDR2 FVKESK. This CDR3 has 15 residues. The CDR3 reads CASSHFTGNRETQYF. CDR3 DNA: TGTGCCAGCAGCCACTTCACAGGGAATCGAGAGACCCAGTACTTC.

The chain has TRBV15 and TRBJ1-5; 7 nucleotides agree with TRBD1. Germline V lookup: CDR1 LNHNV, CDR2 YYDKDF (reference sequence). This CDR3 region has 15 residues. Losses at the gene ends were 0 bases for V and 6 bases for J; bases not matched to a gene: 5. In DNA form, the CDR3 reads TGTGCCACCAGCAGAGACAGGACAGGCGGTCAGCCCCAGCATTTT. Amino acid sequence: CATSRDRTGGQPQHF.

The gene calls are TRBV5-4 and TRBJ2-3; TRBD2 is a possible D gene (6 bases). Germline assignment: CDR1 SGHNT and CDR2 YYREEE (reference sequence). The V and J ends lost 0 bases and 5 bases respectively, with 10 bases between them. The CDR3 runs to 14 residues. CDR3 nucleotides: TGTGCCAGCAGCTTGGCGGGAGTGCGAGATACGCAGTATTTT. Encoded protein: CASSLAGVRDTQYF. The full variable domain, with the rest looked up from reference TRBV5-4 and TRBJ2-3, is ETGVTQSPTHLIKTRGQQVTLRCSSQSGHNTVSWYQQALGQGPQFIFQYYREEENGRGNFPPRFSGLQFPNYSSELNVNALELDDSALYLCASSLAGVRDTQYFGPGTRLTVL.

This chain joins TRBV5-6 and TRBJ2-7, with TRBD1 identical over 7 bases. The CDR3 length is 14 residues. The germline V gene encodes CDR1 SGHDT and CDR2 YYEEEE. V was pared by 4 bases and J by 1 base, with 5 bases of the junction left unmatched. CDR3 amino acids: CASSGRQGSYEQYF. Here the CDR3 DNA reads TGTGCCAGCAGCGGTCGACAGGGATCCTACGAGCAGTACTTC.

The chain's CDR3 is CSVENPDTQYF. CDR3 bases: TGCAGCGTTGAAAACCCAGATACGCAGTATTTT. The chain recombines TRBV29-1 with TRBJ2-3; D remains ambiguous. Germline CDR1 is SQVTM and CDR2 is ANQGSEA. The CDR3 contains 11 residues. V was trimmed by 2 bases and J by 4 bases, leaving 4 bases between them.

The chain is built from TRBV28 and TRBJ2-7; a possible D gene is TRBD2 (6 bases). V was shortened by 7 bases and J by 0 bases, with 13 bases between the two germline ends. Per germline, CDR1 MDHEN and CDR2 SYDVKM. The CDR3 consists of 14 residues. The CDR3, as DNA: TGTGCCAGCACAATCGGAGGGGACTCCTACGAGCAGTACTTC. Translated: CASTIGGDSYEQYF.

The chain joins TRBV27 to TRBJ2-3; 7 bases line up with TRBD2. Trimming at V came to 1 base and at J to 1 base, leaving 5 bases not matched to a gene. Germline CDR1 MNHEY, CDR2 SMNVEV (reference sequence). CDR3 length equals 16 residues. The CDR3 here is CASSLYLGGGTDTQYF. The CDR3 region has the DNA TGTGCCAGCAGTTTATATTTGGGGGGGGGCACAGATACGCAGTATTTT.

This chain links TRBV4-1 with TRBJ2-4, with 7 bases aligning to TRBD1. The J segment lost 10 bases and the V segment lost 8 bases, leaving 14 bases of the junction unmatched. The CDR3 runs 14 residues. Per germline, CDR1 MGHRA and CDR2 YSYEKL. The CDR3 spells CASARQGEVLIQYF. DNA for the CDR3: TGCGCCAGCGCAAGACAGGGAGAGGTTTTGATTCAGTACTTC.

The rearrangement links TRBV20-1 to TRBJ2-5, with no clear D. The CDR3 is made up of 11 amino acids. Trimming shortened V by 3 bases and J by 5 bases, and 7 bases separated the two germline ends. Germline V lookup: CDR1 DFQATT, CDR2 SNEGSKA (reference sequence). CDR3 sequence reads: CSARTVETQYF. CDR3 DNA sequence: TGCAGTGCTAGGACCGTGGAGACCCAGTACTTC.

The chain recombines TRBV9 with TRBJ2-3; 15 bases line up with TRBD2. CDR1 is SGDLS and CDR2 is YYNGEE in the germline V gene. The V gene end was trimmed by 7 bases and the J gene end by 6 bases; junction bases not matched to a gene: 6. This CDR3 has 15 residues. The CDR3 DNA reads TGTGCCAGCGGAGGGGGGACTAGCGGGAGGGATACGCAGTATTTT. This codes for CASGGGTSGRDTQYF.

The chain combines TRBV5-1 with TRBJ2-3; D unclear. CDR1 and CDR2 from the germline V gene are SGHRS and YFSETQ. The CDR3 has 12 amino acids. Trimming cost V 1 base and J 6 bases, with 6 bases left between them. The CDR3 bases are TGCGCCAGCAGCTTGTGGGGTGATACGCAGTATTTT. Its protein product is CASSLWGDTQYF.

This chain links TRBV18 with TRBJ1-1, with TRBD1 identical over 7 bases. The CDR3 consists of 13 residues. The germline gives CDR1 KGHSH, CDR2 LQKENI. J lost 5 bases, V lost 5 bases, and 5 bases had no gene match. The CDR3 here is CASSTGADTEAFF. The CDR3 DNA reads as TGTGCCAGCTCAACAGGGGCGGATACTGAAGCTTTCTTT.

The V call is TRBV29-1, the J call TRBJ1-1; the D is unclear. The germline V gene has CDR1 SQVTM and CDR2 ANQGSEA. This CDR3 has 11 amino acids. CDR3 sequence (DNA): TGCACCCTGTCCCGGAACACTGAAGCTTTCTTT. It encodes CTLSRNTEAFF.

The CDR3 is CASSAGTSGGREQYF. CDR3 sequence (DNA): TGTGCCAGCAGCGCAGGGACTAGCGGAGGTCGGGAGCAGTACTTC. The V gene is TRBV9, the J gene TRBJ2-7; the match to TRBD2 covers 11 bases. This CDR3 region has 15 residues. Germline V gene sequence: CDR1 SGDLS, CDR2 YYNGEE. The ends lost 3 bases at V and 7 bases at J; junction bases unmatched: 9. The full variable domain, rest sourced from reference TRBV9 and TRBJ2-7, is DSGVTQTPKHLITATGQRVTLRCSPRSGDLSVYWYQQSLDQGLQFLIQYYNGEERAKGNILERFSAQQFPDLHSELNLSSLELGDSALYFCASSAGTSGGREQYFGPGTRLTVT.

The chain carries TRBV11-2 and TRBJ2-7, with D possibly being TRBD1 (5 bases). Per the germline V gene, CDR1 is SGHAT and CDR2 is FQNNGV. The CDR3 length is 13 residues. Trimming stripped 4 bases from V and 3 bases from J, with 10 bases between. The CDR3 here is CASSYQGFYEQYF. The CDR3 DNA reads TGTGCCAGCAGCTATCAGGGTTTCTACGAGCAGTACTTC.

CDR3 coding DNA: TGTGCCAGCAGCTTAACCAGGACCGGAGCTGGGGATACGCAGTATTTT. Translating it yields CASSLTRTGAGDTQYF. V is TRBV11-2 and J is TRBJ2-3; D is ambiguous. V was clipped by 2 bases and J by 6 bases, with 18 bases between them. This CDR3 is built from 16 residues. Per germline, CDR1 SGHAT and CDR2 FQNNGV.

This clone was seen a single time. This chain joins TRBV2 and TRBJ2-1; tentatively, D is TRBD1 (5 bases). Germline values: CDR1 SNHLY, CDR2 FYNNEI. CDR3 length equals 13 residues. The V end was cut by 3 bases, the J end by 7 bases, with 10 bases between. The CDR3 nucleotides read TGTGCCAGCAGTGAGCAGGGTTGGAATGAGCAGTTCTTC. As protein: CASSEQGWNEQFF.

The gene calls are TRBV7-3 and TRBJ2-3; the D is unclear. CDR1 and CDR2 (germline): SGHTA, FQGTGA. The CDR3 loop spans 12 amino acids. The ends were cut back, 4 bases at V and 3 bases at J, with 5 bases in the middle. The CDR3 here is CASSSTTDTQYF. The CDR3 coding sequence is TGTGCCAGCAGCTCTACAACAGATACGCAGTATTTT.

This clone was counted a single time. The CDR3 DNA is TGTGCCAGCAGCTTAGCGGTCGACACAGATACGCAGTATTTT. Translation: CASSLAVDTDTQYF. The chain links TRBV7-2 to TRBJ2-3; D is undetermined. This CDR3 has 14 residues. The V and J ends lost 0 bases and 2 bases respectively, with 6 bases between them. The V gene's germline CDR1 is SGHTA and CDR2 FQGNSA. Full variable domain (missing parts from reference TRBV7-2 and TRBJ2-3): GAGVSQSPSNKVTEKGKDVELRCDPISGHTALYWYRQSLGQGLEFLIYFQGNSAPDKSGLPSDRFSAERTGGSVSTLTIQRTQQEDSAVYLCASSLAVDTDTQYFGPGTRLTVL.